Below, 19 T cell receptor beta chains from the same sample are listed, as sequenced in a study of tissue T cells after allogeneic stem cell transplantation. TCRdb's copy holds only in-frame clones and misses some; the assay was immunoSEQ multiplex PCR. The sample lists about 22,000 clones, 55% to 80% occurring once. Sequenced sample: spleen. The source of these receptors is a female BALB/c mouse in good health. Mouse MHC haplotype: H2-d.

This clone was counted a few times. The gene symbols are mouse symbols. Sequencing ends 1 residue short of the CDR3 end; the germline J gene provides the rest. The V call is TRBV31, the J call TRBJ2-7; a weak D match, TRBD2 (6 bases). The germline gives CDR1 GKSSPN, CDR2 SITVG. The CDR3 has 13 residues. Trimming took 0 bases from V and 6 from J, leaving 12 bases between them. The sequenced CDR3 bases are TGTGCCTGGAGTCTGGGGGGTGGTTTTGAACAGTAC. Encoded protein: CAWSLGGGFEQY. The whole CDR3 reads CAWSLGGGFEQYF.

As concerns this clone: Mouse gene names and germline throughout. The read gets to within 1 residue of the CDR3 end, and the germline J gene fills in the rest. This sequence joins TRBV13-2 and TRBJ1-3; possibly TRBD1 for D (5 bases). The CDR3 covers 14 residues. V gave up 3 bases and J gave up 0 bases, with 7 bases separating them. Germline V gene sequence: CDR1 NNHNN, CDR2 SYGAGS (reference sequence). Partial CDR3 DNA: TGTGCCAGCGGTGGTGGGGCTTCTGGAAATACGCTCTAT. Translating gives CASGGGASGNTLY. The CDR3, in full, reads CASGGGASGNTLYF.

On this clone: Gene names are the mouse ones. CDR3 DNA, as far as it was read: TGCACCTGCAGTGCTCCAGGGGGGTCAAACACAGAAGTCTTC. Translation gives CTCSAPGGSNTEVF. The whole CDR3 reads CTCSAPGGSNTEVFF. V usage is TRBV1 and J usage is TRBJ1-1; 7 bases fit TRBD1. Sequencing ends 1 residue short of the CDR3 end; the germline J gene provides the rest. J lost 0 bases, V lost 3 bases, and 4 bases had no gene match. CDR1 is NSQYPW, CDR2 LRSPGD, per germline (reference sequence). This CDR3 is built from 15 residues.

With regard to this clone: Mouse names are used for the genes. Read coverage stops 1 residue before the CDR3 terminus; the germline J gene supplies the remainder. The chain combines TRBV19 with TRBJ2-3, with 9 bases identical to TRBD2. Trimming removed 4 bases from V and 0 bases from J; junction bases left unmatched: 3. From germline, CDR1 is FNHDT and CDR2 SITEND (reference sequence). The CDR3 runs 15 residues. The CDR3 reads CASSRTGVSAETLYF. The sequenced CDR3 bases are TGTGCCAGCAGTCGGACTGGGGTTAGTGCAGAAACGCTGTAT.

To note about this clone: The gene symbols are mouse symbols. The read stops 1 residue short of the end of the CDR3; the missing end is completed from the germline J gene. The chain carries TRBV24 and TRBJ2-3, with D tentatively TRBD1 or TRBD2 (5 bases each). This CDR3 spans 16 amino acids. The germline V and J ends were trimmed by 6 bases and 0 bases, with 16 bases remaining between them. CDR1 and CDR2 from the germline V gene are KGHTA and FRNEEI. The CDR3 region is CASSSRGYSSAETLYF. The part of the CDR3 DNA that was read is TGTGCCAGCAGCTCTCGGGGGTACTCTAGTGCAGAAACGCTGTAT.

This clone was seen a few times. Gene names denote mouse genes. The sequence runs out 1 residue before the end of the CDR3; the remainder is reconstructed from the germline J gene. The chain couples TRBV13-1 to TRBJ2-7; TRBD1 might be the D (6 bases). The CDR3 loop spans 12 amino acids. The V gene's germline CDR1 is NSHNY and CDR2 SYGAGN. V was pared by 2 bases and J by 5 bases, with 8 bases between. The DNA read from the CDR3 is TGTGCCAGCAGTGAGAACAGGGATGAACAGTAC. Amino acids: CASSENRDEQY. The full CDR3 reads CASSENRDEQYF.

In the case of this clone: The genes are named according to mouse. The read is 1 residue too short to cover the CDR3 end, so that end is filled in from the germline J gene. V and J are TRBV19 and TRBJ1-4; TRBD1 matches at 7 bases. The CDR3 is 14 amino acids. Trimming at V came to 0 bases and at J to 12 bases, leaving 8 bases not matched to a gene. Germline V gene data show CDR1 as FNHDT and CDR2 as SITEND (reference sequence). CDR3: CASSIAGGTGGLFF. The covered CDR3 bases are TGTGCCAGCAGTATAGCAGGGGGAACAGGGGGATTATTT.

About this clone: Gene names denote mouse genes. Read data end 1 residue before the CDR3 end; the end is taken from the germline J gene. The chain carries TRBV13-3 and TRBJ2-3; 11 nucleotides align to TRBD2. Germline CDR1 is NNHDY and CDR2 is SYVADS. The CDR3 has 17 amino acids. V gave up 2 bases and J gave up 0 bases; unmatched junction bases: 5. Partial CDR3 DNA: TGTGCCAGCAGTGAGTGGGACTGGGGGACTAGTGCAGAAACGCTGTAT. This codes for CASSEWDWGTSAETLY. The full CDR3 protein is CASSEWDWGTSAETLYF.

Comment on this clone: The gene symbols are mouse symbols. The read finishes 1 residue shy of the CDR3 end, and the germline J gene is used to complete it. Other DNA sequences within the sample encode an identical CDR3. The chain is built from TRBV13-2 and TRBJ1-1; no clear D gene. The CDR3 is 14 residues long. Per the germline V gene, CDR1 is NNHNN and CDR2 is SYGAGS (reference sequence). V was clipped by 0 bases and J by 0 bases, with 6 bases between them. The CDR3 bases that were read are TGTGCCAGCGGTGATGCTACGGCAAACACAGAAGTCTTC. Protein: CASGDATANTEVF. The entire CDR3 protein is CASGDATANTEVFF.

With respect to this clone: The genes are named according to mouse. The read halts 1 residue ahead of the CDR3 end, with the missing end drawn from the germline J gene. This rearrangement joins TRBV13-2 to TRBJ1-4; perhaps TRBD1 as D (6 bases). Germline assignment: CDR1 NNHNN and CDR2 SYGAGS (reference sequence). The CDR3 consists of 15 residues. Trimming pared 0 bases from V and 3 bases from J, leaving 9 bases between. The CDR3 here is CASGDARGANERLFF. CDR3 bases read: TGTGCCAGCGGTGATGCGAGGGGGGCCAACGAAAGATTATTT.

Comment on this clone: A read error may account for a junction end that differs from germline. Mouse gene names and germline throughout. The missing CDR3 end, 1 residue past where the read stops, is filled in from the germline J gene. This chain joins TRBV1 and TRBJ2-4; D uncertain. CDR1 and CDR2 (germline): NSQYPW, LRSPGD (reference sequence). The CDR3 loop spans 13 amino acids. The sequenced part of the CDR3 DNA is TGCACCTGCAGTGCAGCTGGTCAAGACACCTTGTAC. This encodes CTCSAAGQDTLY. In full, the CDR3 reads CTCSAAGQDTLYF. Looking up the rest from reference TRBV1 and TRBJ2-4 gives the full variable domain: VTLLEQNPRWRLVPRGQAVNLRCILKNSQYPWMSWYQQDLQKQLQWLFTLRSPGDKEVKSLPGADYLATRVTDTELRLQVANMSQGRTLYCTCSAAGQDTLYFGAGTRLSVL.

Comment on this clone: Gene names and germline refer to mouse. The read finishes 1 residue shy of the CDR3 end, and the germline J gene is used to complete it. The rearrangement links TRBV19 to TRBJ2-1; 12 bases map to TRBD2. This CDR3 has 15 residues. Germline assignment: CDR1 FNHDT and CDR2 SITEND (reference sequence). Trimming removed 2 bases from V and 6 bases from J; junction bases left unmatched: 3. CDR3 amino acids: CASSIGTGGIAEQFF. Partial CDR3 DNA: TGTGCCAGCAGTATCGGGACTGGGGGGATTGCTGAGCAGTTC.

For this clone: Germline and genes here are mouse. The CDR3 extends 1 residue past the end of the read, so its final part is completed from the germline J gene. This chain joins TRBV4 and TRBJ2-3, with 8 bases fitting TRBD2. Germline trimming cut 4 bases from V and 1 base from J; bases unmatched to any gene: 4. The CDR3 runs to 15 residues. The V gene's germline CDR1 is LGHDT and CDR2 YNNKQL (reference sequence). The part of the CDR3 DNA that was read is TGTGCCAGCAGCTCGGGACTGGTCGGTGCAGAAACGCTGTAT. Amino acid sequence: CASSSGLVGAETLY. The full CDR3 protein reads CASSSGLVGAETLYF. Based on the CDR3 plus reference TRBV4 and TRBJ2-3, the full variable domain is ETAVFQTPNYHVTQVGNEVSFNCKQTLGHDTMYWYKQDSKKLLKIMFSYNNKQLIVNETVPRRFSPQSSDKAHLNLRIKSVEPEDSAVYLCASSSGLVGAETLYFGSGTRLTVL.

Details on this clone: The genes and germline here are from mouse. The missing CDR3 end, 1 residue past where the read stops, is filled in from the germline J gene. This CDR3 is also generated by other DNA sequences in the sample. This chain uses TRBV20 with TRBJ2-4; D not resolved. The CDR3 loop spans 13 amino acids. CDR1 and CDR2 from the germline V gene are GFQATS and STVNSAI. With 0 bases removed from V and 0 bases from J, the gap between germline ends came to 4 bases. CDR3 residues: CGARESSQNTLYF. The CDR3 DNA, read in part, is TGTGGTGCTAGGGAGTCTAGTCAAAACACCTTGTAC. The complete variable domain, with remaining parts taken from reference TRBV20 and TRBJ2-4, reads GALVYQYPRRTICKSGTSMRMECQAVGFQATSVAWYRQSPQKTFELIALSTVNSAIKYEQNFTQEKFPISHPNLSFSSMTVLNAYLEDRGLYLCGARESSQNTLYFGAGTRLSVL.

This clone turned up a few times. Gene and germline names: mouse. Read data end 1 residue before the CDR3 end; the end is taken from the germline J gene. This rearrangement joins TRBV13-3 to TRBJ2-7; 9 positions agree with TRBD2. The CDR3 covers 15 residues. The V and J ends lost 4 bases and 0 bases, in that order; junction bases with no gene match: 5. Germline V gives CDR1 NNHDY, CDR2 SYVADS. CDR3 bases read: TGTGCCAGCAGTCCCCGACTGGGGGTCTCCTATGAACAGTAC. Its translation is CASSPRLGVSYEQY. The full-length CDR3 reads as CASSPRLGVSYEQYF.

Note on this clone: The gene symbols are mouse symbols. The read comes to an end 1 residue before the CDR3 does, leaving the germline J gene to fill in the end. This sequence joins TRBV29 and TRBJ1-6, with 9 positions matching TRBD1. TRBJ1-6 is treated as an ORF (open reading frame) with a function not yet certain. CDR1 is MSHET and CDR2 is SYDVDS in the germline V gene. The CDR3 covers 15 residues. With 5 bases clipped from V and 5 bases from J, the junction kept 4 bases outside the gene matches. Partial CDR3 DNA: TGTGCTAGCAGTAAACAGGGGGCGGATAATTCGCCCCTCTAC. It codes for CASSKQGADNSPLY. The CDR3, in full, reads CASSKQGADNSPLYF.

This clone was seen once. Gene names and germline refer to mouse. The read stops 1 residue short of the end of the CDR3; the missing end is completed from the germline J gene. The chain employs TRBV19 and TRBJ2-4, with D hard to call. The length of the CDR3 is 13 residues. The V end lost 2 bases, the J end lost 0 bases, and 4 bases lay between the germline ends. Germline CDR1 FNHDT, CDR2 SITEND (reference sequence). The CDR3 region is CASSIRSQNTLYF. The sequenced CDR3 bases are TGTGCCAGCAGTATTAGGAGTCAAAACACCTTGTAC.

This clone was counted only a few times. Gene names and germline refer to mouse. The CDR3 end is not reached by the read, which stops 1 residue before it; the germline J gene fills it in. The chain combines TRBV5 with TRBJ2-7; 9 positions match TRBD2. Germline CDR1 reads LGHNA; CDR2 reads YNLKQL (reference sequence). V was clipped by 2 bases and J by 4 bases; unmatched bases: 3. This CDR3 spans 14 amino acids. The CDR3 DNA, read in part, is TGTGCCAGCAGCCAACCTGGGGGGGAGTATGAACAGTAC. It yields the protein CASSQPGGEYEQY. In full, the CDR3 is CASSQPGGEYEQYF.

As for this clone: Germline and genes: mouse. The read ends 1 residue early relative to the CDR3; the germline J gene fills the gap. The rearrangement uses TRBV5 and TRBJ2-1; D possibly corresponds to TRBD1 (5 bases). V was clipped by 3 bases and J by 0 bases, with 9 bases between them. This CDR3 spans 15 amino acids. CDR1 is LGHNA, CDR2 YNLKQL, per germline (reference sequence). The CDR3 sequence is CASSQRTNNYAEQFF. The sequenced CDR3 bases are TGTGCCAGCAGCCAGCGGACAAATAACTATGCTGAGCAGTTC.